This TCR beta chain was sequenced during a study of blood T cells in healthy people across ages. Primers used in a second PCR of roughly 6 to 11 cycles were a sample-barcoded 5' primer and a J-beta primer mix. Each CDR3 protein gets one entry after TCRdb re-called the 5' RACE reads with MiXCR. This table has over 700,000 distinct CDR3 sequences, approximately 25% appearing once. The J segment lost 2 bases and the V segment lost 2 bases, leaving 4 bases of the junction unmatched. The CDR3 runs 15 residues. Looked up from germline, CDR1 is WSHSY and CDR2 is SAAADI. A further study also used this sample, focusing on T cells of mothers and their children. As that report states: It was through the M1S primer of the second PCR that sample barcodes and 2-4 random nucleotides were added.

This clonotype originated in a boy aged 5-17 years in good health. V usage is TRBV10-2 and J usage is TRBJ2-7, with 9 bases fitting TRBD2. The sequencing sample was made of blood. CDR3 region: CASSEDGGRAYEQYF. The CDR3 DNA is TGCGCCAGCAGTGAGGATGGCGGGAGGGCCTACGAGCAGTACTTC.